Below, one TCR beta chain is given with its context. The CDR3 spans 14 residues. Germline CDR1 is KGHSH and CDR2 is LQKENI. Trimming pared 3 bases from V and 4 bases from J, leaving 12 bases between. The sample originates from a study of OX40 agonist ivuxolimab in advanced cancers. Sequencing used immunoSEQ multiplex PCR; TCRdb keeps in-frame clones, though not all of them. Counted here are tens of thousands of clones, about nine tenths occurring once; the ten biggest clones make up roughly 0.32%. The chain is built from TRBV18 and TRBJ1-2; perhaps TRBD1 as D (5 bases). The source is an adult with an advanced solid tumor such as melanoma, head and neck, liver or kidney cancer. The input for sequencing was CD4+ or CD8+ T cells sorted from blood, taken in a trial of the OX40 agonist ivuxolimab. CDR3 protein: CASSPTGQRYGYTF. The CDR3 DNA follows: TGTGCCAGCTCACCTACAGGCCAACGCTATGGCTACACCTTC.